This record concerns one T cell receptor beta chain sequence. Antigen specificity is unknown. The data stem from a study of early stage breast cancer tumors. Study context: Most invasive tumors, about 80% of the 16, were ER+/PR+/HER2-. General study points: Unsorted bulk genomic DNA sequencing lacked pairing and functional marker data. Blood repertoires resembled normal breast more than tumor. Tumors had roughly 2.5-fold higher T cell density than normal breast.

The CDR3 consists of 16 residues. V shed 8 bases, J shed 5 bases, and the junction held 14 bases outside the gene matches. The germline V gene has CDR1 SNHLY and CDR2 FYNNEI. Repertoires were generated with immunoSEQ multiplex PCR, while TCRdb's copy carries only in-frame clones and drops some. This repertoire shows around 30,000 clones, 72% found once; its top ten account for roughly 33%. The sequencing sample was made of blood. The V gene is TRBV2, the J gene TRBJ1-1; 10 bases align to TRBD1. This receptor was obtained from a person aged 50-59 years with breast cancer. CDR3 region: CASGGELGQGNTEAFF. CDR3 DNA sequence: TGTGCCAGCGGAGGGGAGTTGGGACAGGGGAATACTGAAGCTTTCTTT. The full variable domain, rest sourced from reference TRBV2 and TRBJ1-1, is EPEVTQTPSHQVTQMGQEVILRCVPISNHLYFYWYRQILGQKVEFLVSFYNNEISEKSEIFDDQFSVERPDGSNFTLKIRSTKLEDSAMYFCASGGELGQGNTEAFFGQGTRLTVV.